This T cell receptor beta chain was sequenced in a study of human T cells and chemical hapten exposure. The overall study: The cohort included alopecia areata under or over 50% scalp, totalis and universalis. Slight differences in pooled library volume were the main source of varying TCR yields across samples.

As processed by the authors: Samples held a median of roughly 100,000 TCRs, range about 23,224–690,600. Each CDR3 protein is one row after TCRdb ran MiXCR on the RACE reads. These V and J calls are TCRdb output, not the study's own analysis. The sample has roughly 150,000 distinct CDR3 sequences, approximately 10% seen once. Germline V gene sequence: CDR1 SGHRS, CDR2 YFSETQ. Trimming left V 5 bases short and J 4 bases short, with 12 bases between. This CDR3 has 13 residues. Indicated time point: patch test 2, 6 weeks after DPC sensitization. Stated treatment: therapeutic diphenylcyclopropenone sensitization with weekly scalp DPC. It was from unfractionated whole blood that total RNA was extracted.

The source is a woman aged 45-65 years with alopecia areata. Some clones in this sample may be carry-over from other donors' samples. The V call is TRBV5-1, the J call TRBJ1-2; D is unclear. This specimen consisted of whole blood, obtained in connection with sensitization to the hapten diphenylcyclopropenone (DPC). The CDR3 bases are TGCGCCAGCAGTCTGGACGTCCTCTATGGCTACACCTTC. Translated, it gives CASSLDVLYGYTF.